This is a list of T cell receptor beta chains from one sample in a study of cytomegalovirus exposure and HLA in healthy donors. Generated by immunoSEQ multiplex PCR, the TCRdb table keeps only in-frame clones and is missing some. The sample includes about 200,000 clones. What was sequenced was PBMCs. The source is a girl between 2 and 10 years old in good health and CMV-seropositive. The CDR3 runs from the conserved cysteine through the conserved F or W. The D gene is left open where the match is weak.

j_call | v_call | d_call | cdr3_aa | cdr3_nt
TRBJ1-2 | TRBV30 | TRBD1 | CAWSGGGGGYTF | TGTGCCTGGAGTGGAGGGGGCGGTGGCTACACCTTC
TRBJ1-1 | TRBV7-8 | TRBD1 | CASSPTDRGPTEAFF | TGTGCCAGCAGTCCAACCGACAGGGGGCCCACTGAAGCTTTCTTT
TRBJ2-6 | TRBV5-1 | TRBD2 | CASSLAVGTSSGANVLTF | TGCGCCAGCAGCTTGGCTGTGGGGACTAGTTCTGGGGCCAACGTCCTGACTTTC
TRBJ2-2 | TRBV11-2 | TRBD2 | CASSLVAASGTGELFF | TGTGCCAGCAGCTTAGTCGCAGCTAGCGGGACCGGGGAGCTGTTTTTT
TRBJ2-7 | TRBV6-1 | - | CASSAQGPGGSYEQYF | TGTGCCAGCAGTGCACAGGGTCCGGGGGGCTCCTACGAGCAGTACTTC
TRBJ1-2 | TRBV29-1 | - | CSVVSQGSNYGYTF | TGCAGCGTTGTATCTCAGGGTTCTAACTATGGCTACACCTTC
TRBJ2-2 | TRBV2 | TRBD1 | CASSDTGGYSGELFF | TGTGCCAGCAGTGACACAGGGGGCTATTCGGGGGAGCTGTTTTTT
TRBJ2-1 | TRBV2 | - | CANNPGHTYNEQFF | TGTGCCAACAATCCGGGACATACCTACAATGAGCAGTTCTTC
TRBJ2-3 | TRBV27 | TRBD2 | CASRGTGLASDTQYF | TGTGCCAGCAGGGGGACGGGACTAGCGTCAGATACGCAGTATTTT
TRBJ2-2 | TRBV9 | TRBD2 | CASSPVGPSGAGELFF | TGTGCCAGCAGCCCCGTGGGTCCTAGCGGGGCCGGGGAGCTGTTTTTT
TRBJ1-5 | TRBV28 | - | CASRPESGVRIMGNQPQHF | TGTGCCAGCAGACCAGAATCGGGGGTAAGAATAATGGGCAATCAGCCCCAGCATTTT
TRBJ2-1 | TRBV19 | TRBD2 | CASSSAGGFYNEQFF | TGTGCCTCCTCTAGCGCGGGAGGGTTTTACAATGAGCAGTTCTTC
TRBJ2-5 | TRBV11-2 | - | CASSLGVSQETQYF | TGTGCCAGCAGCTTAGGAGTGTCACAAGAGACCCAGTACTTC
TRBJ1-2 | TRBV6-5 | - | CASRPQGNYGYTF | TGTGCCAGCAGGCCACAGGGCAACTATGGCTACACCTTC
TRBJ1-1 | TRBV19 | - | CASSIDGSTEAFF | TGTGCCAGTAGTATAGACGGGAGCACTGAAGCTTTCTTT
TRBJ2-5 | TRBV10-3 | TRBD1 | CAISEGTGGQETQYF | TGTGCCATCAGTGAGGGGACAGGGGGCCAAGAGACCCAGTACTTC
TRBJ1-2 | TRBV28 | TRBD1 | CASRAGGDYGYTF | TGTGCCAGCAGAGCAGGGGGCGACTATGGCTACACCTTC
TRBJ2-7 | TRBV5-1 | TRBD1 | CASSLALDRGGYEQYF | TGCGCCAGCAGCTTGGCACTCGACAGGGGGGGTTACGAGCAGTACTTC
TRBJ1-2 | TRBV10-3 | - | CAISEGGANYGYTF | TGTGCCATCAGTGAGGGGGGGGCGAACTATGGCTACACCTTC
TRBJ2-7 | TRBV11-2 | - | CASSPQPGTLNSEQYF | TGTGCCAGCAGCCCCCAACCCGGGACTCTTAACTCCGAGCAGTACTTC
TRBJ2-4 | TRBV4-1 | TRBD2 | CASSQALGTGGAKNIQYF | TGCGCCAGCAGCCAAGCCCTGGGTACGGGAGGGGCCAAAAACATTCAGTACTTC
TRBJ2-7 | TRBV28 | TRBD1 | CASRYDRGATYEQYF | TGTGCCAGCAGATACGACAGGGGCGCTACCTACGAGCAGTACTTC
TRBJ1-1 | TRBV11-2 | - | CASSQTLNTEAFF | TGTGCCAGCAGCCAAACACTGAACACTGAAGCTTTCTTT
TRBJ1-2 | TRBV2 | - | CASSELRESNGYTF | TGTGCCAGCAGTGAATTGAGGGAAAGCAATGGCTACACCTTC
TRBJ1-5 | TRBV18 | - | CASSLEGRRNQPQHF | TGTGCCAGCTCACTCGAGGGTAGACGCAATCAGCCCCAGCATTTT
TRBJ2-7 | TRBV7-9 | TRBD1 | CASSPGTGSYEQYF | TGTGCCAGCAGCCCAGGGACAGGATCCTACGAGCAGTACTTC
TRBJ2-1 | TRBV30 | TRBD2 | CAWSLAGVYNEQFF | TGTGCCTGGAGTCTAGCGGGAGTCTACAATGAGCAGTTCTTC
TRBJ2-1 | TRBV7-9 | TRBD1 | CASSADRGSYNEQFF | TGTGCCAGCAGCGCCGACAGGGGCTCCTACAATGAGCAGTTCTTC
TRBJ1-5 | TRBV15 | - | CATGVGVQPQHF | TGTGCCACCGGGGTCGGGGTTCAGCCCCAGCATTTT
TRBJ2-7 | TRBV10-2 | - | CASSGTGYEQYF | TGCGCCAGCAGTGGGACTGGGTACGAGCAGTACTTC
TRBJ1-2 | TRBV28 | - | CASMKYRNYGYTF | TGTGCCAGCATGAAGTACAGGAACTATGGCTACACCTTC
TRBJ2-3 | TRBV6-5 | - | CASSYFGGDTQYF | TGTGCCAGCAGTTACTTTGGAGGAGATACGCAGTATTTT
TRBJ2-5 | TRBV29-1 | TRBD2 | CSVVGGVGGTLQTQYF | TGCAGCGTTGTTGGGGGGGTAGGAGGGACTTTACAGACCCAGTACTTC